Included here is one T cell receptor beta chain sequence, with context. The antigen remains undetermined. This sample was included in a study of T-cell memory formation after mild COVID-19. Study summary: TCR clusters showed largely donor specificity.

The germline V gene has CDR1 SGHNT and CDR2 YENEEA. The V end lost 1 base, the J end lost 2 bases, and 10 bases lay between the germline ends. CDR3 length: 15 residues. Study-wide results and caveats: Contracting CD4+ clones sat mainly in CM and EM; CD8+ in EMRA. Day 15 to 85 contracting clones showed balanced CD4/CD8; day 15 to 37 expanders favored CD4+.

The authors produced TCR alpha and TCR beta cDNA libraries with sample barcodes and UMIs by 5'RACE using constant-segment primers. TCRdb re-called the 5' RACE reads with MiXCR, one entry per CDR3 protein. The sample shows approximately 51,000 distinct CDR3 sequences, 9.3% of them seen only once. Specimen: PBMCs or a T cell subset sorted from them (not recorded which). The receptor was isolated from an adult woman who had mild COVID-19 (a few samples of this study predate the infection). Cell type and time point are not known. V is TRBV11-3 and J is TRBJ2-3; the D gene is possibly TRBD2 (6 bases). The CDR3 sequence is CASSLVAGNTDTQYF. The CDR3 DNA follows: TGTGCCAGCAGCTTAGTTGCGGGAAACACAGATACGCAGTATTTT.